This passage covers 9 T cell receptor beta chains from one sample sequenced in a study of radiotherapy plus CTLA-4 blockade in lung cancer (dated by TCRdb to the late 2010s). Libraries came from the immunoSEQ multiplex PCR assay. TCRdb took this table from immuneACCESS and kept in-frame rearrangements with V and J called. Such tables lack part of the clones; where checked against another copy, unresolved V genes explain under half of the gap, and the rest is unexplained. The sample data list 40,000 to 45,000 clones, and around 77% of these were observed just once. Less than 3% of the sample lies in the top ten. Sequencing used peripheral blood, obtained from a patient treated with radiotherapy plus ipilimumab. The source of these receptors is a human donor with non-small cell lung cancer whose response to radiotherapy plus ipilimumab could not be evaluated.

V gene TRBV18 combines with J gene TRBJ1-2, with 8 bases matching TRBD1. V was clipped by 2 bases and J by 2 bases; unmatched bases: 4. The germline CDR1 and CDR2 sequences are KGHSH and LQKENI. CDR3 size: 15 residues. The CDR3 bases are TGTGCCAGCTCACCAGGACAGGGTGTAAACTATGGCTACACCTTC. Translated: CASSPGQGVNYGYTF.

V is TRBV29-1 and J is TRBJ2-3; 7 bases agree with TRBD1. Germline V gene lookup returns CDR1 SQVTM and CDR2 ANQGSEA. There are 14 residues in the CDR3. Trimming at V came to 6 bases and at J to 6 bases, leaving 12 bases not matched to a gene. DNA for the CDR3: TGCAGCGTAGATGGGACAGAGGGTACGGATACGCAGTATTTT. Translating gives CSVDGTEGTDTQYF.

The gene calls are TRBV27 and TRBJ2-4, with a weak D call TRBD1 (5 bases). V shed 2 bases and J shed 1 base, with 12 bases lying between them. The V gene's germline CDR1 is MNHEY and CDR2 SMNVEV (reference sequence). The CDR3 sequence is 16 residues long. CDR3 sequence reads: CASSLRAGLAKNIQYF. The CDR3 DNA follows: TGTGCCAGCAGTTTAAGGGCAGGGCTGGCCAAAAACATTCAGTACTTC.

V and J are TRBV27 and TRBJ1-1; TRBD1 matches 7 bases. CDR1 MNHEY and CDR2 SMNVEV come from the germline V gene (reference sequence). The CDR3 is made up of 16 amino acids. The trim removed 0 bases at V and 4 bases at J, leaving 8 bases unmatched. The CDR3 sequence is CASSLSPGTGATEAFF. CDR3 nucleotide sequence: TGTGCCAGCAGTTTATCACCCGGAACAGGGGCCACTGAAGCTTTCTTT.

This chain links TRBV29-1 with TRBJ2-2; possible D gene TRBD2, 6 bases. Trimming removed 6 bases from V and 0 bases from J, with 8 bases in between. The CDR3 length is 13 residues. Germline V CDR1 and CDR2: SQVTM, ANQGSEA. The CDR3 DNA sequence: TGCAGCGTGCGGGAATCGAACACCGGGGAGCTGTTTTTT. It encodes CSVRESNTGELFF.

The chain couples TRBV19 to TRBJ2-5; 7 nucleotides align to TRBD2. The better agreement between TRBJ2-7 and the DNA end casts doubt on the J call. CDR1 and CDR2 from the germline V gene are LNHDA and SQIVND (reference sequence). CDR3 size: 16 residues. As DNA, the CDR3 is TGTGCCAGTAGTATGCTCGGGGGGTCACCCCAATACGAGCAGTACTTC. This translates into CASSMLGGSPQYEQYF.

DNA for the CDR3: TGTGCCAGCAGCCGTAGACTAGCGGGAGCCCAAGCCACGGGGCAGTACTTC. Protein product: CASSRRLAGAQATGQYF. This chain uses TRBV13 with TRBJ2-7; TRBD2 agrees at 12 bases. The CDR3 spans 17 residues. J gave up 9 bases and V 5 bases, and 17 bases lay outside the gene matches. CDR1 is PRHDT, CDR2 FYEKMQ, per germline (reference sequence).

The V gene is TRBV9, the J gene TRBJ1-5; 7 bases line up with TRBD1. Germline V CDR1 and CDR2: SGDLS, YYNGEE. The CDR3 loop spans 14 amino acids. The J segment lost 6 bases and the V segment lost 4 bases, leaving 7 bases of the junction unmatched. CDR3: CASSPHRGGQPQHF. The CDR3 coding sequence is TGTGCCAGCAGCCCACACAGGGGCGGTCAGCCCCAGCATTTT.

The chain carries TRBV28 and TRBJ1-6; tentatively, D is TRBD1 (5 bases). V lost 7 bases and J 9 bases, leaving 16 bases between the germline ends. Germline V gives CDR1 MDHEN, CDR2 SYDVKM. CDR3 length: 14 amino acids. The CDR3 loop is CASTLLDRASPLHF. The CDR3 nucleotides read TGTGCCAGCACCCTATTAGACAGAGCTTCACCCCTCCACTTT.